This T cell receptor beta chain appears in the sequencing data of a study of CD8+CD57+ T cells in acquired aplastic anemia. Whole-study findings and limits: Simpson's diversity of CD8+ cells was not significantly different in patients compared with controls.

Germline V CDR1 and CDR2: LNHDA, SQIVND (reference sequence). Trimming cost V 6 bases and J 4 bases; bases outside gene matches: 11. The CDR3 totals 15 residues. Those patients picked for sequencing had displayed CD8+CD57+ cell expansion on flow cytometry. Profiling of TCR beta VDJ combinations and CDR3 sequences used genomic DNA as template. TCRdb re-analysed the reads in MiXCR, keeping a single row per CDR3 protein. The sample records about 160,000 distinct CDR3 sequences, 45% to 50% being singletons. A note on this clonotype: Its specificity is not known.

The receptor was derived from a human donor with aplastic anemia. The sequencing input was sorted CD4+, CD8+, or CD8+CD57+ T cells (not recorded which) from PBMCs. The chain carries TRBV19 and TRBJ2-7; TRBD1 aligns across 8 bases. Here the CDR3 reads CASSIAGTGLYEQYF. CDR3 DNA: TGTGCCAGTAGCATCGCCGGGACAGGTCTTTACGAGCAGTACTTC.